These 2 T cell receptor beta chains were sequenced from one sample in a study of T-cell memory formation after mild COVID-19. TCRdb re-analysed the 5' RACE reads in MiXCR, keeping a single row per CDR3 protein. Here the sample spans about 430,000 distinct CDR3 sequences, roughly a quarter being singletons. Sequencing used PBMCs or a T cell subset sorted from them (not recorded which). These TCRs come from an adult woman who had mild COVID-19 (a few samples of this study predate the infection). Cell type and time point are not known.

This clonotype was counted between two and nine times. The gene calls are TRBV6-1 and TRBJ1-1; maybe TRBD1 (5 bases). CDR1 and CDR2 (germline): MNHNS, SASEGT. Trimming left V 8 bases short and J 6 bases short, with 13 bases between. The CDR3 has 12 residues. The DNA for the CDR3 is TGTGCCAGCCGCCCGTGGGGGGCTGAAGCTTTCTTT. It codes for CASRPWGAEAFF.

The J gene is TRBJ2-3, the V gene TRBV4-2; 14 nucleotides agree with TRBD2. This CDR3 contains 16 residues. V lost 2 bases and J lost 5; bases outside the gene matches: 3. The germline V gene encodes CDR1 LGHNA and CDR2 YNFKEQ. CDR3 in DNA: TGTGCCAGCAGCCAAAGGACTAGCGGGGGGAAAGATACGCAGTATTTT. Its translation: CASSQRTSGGKDTQYF.